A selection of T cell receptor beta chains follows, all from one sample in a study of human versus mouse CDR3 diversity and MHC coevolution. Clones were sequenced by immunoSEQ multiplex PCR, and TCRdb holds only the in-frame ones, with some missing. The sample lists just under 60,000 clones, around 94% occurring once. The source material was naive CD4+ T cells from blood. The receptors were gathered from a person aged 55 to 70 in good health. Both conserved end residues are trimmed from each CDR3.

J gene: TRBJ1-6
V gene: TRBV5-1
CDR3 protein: ASSFGEGTGGSPLH

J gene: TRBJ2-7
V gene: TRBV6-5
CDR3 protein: ASSYEVGTYEQY

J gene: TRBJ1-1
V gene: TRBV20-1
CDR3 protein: SASLSPEAF

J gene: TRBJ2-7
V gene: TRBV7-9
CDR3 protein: ASSLEANSYEQY

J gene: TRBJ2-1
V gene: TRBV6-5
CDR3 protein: ASSRSDEQF

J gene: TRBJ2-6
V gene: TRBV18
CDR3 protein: ASSPPPGLGANVLT

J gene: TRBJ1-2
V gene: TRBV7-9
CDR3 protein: ASSRDRSANYGYT

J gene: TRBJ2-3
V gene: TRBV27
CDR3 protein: ASSPRLAGGPTDTQY

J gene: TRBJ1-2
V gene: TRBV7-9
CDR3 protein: ASSWGTAGYT

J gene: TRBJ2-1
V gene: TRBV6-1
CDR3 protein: ASSEVSGVYNEQF

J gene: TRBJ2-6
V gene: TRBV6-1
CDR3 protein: ASSEWALDSSGANVLT

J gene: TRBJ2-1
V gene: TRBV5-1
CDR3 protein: ASSPTGVGNNEQF

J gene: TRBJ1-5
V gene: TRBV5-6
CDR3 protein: ASSKSPNQPQH

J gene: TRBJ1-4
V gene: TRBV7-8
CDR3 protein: ASSLDGGDNEKLF

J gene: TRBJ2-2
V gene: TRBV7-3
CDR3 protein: ASSFHTDTGELF

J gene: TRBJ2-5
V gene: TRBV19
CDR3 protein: ASTQGRGWETQY

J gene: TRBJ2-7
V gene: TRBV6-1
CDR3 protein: ASSQGSSYEQY

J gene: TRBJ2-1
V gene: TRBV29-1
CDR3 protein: SVGTFKGQGQSYNEQF

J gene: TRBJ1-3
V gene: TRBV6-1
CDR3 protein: ASSERGTRNTIY

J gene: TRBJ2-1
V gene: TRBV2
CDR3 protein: ASNPPSGSGNEQF

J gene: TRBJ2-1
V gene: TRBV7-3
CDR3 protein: ASSRQGSYNEQF

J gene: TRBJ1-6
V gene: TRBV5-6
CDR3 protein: ASSSDRGTGGASPLH

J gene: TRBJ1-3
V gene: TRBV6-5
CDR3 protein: ASSYSDTSGNTIY

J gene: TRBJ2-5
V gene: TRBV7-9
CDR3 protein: ASSLMRTGLAGRETQY

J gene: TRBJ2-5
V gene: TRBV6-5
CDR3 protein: ASSLDYQETQY

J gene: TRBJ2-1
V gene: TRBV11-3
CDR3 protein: ASSSNVYNEQF

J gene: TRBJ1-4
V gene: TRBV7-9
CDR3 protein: ASSSNEGEKLF

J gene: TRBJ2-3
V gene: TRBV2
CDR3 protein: ASILLAGGTDTQY

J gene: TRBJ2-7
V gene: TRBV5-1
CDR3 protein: ASSFRDEQY

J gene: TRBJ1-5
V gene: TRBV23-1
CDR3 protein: ASSQRGQGVNQPQH

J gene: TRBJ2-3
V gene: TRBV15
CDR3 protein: ATSRGPGAQGVADTQY

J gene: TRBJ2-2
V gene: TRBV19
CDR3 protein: ASSSRQGGVARELF

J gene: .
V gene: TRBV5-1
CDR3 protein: ASSLSPGQPYEQY

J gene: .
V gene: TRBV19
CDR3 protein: ASSMVRGTGGDEQY

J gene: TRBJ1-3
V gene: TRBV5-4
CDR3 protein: ASSLNREASGGNTIY

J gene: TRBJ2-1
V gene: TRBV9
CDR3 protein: ASSVAGTSGSSYNEQF

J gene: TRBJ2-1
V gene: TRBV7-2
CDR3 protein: ASSFRGIAGSNEQF

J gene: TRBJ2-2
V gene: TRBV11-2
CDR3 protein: ASSSLGQGAYGELF

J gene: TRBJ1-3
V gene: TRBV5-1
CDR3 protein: ASSQTGRNTIY

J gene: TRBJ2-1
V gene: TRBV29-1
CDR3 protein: SVQGAGGSYNEQF

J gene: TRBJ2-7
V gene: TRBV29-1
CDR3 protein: SVSPRLAGAGEQY

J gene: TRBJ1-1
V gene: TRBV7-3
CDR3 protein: ASSATGLGVNTEAF

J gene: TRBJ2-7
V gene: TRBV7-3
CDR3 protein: ASSPTGGRAGEQY

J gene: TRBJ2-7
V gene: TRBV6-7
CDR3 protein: ASSYPVRRVLYEQY

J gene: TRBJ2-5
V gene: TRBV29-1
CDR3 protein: SVTGMAQETQY

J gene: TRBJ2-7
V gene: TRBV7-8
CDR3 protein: ASSPRQPYEQY

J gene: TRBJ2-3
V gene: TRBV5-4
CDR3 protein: ASSSGTSGRLSTDTQY

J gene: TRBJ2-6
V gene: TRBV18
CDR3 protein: ASRRDSGANVLT